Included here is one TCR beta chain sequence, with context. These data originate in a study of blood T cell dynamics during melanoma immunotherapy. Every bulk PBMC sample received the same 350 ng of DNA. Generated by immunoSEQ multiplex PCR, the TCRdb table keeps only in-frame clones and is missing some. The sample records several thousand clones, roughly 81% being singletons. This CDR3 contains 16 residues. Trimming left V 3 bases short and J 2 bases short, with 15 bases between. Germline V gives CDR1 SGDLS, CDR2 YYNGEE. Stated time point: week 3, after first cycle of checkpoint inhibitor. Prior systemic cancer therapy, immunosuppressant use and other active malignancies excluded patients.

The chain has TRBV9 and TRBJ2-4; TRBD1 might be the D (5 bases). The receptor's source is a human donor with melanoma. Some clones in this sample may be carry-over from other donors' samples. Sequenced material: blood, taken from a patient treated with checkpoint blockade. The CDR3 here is CASSASAQAPKNIQYF. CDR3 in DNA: TGTGCCAGCAGCGCAAGCGCACAGGCTCCCAAAAACATTCAGTACTTC.